Sequencing of this TCR beta chain was carried out in a study of spatial heterogeneity in lung cancer. At least ten counts were recorded for this clonotype. TCRdb analysed the 5' RACE reads with MiXCR anew, one entry per CDR3 protein. The sample holds tens of thousands of distinct CDR3 sequences, roughly 12% seen once. Germline V gene lookup returns CDR1 MDHEN and CDR2 SYDVKM. The CDR3 covers 15 residues. With 8 bases removed from V and 6 bases from J, the gap between germline ends came to 19 bases. Time point: sample taken at primary tumor resection. Unsorted whole RNA of tumor, nontumor lung or frozen PBMC was sequenced.

The source material was PBMCs, sampled at surgery. The TCR sequence derives from a male donor with early-stage non-small cell lung cancer. The V and J genes are TRBV28 and TRBJ1-4, with a tentative D call TRBD1 (6 bases). The CDR3 here is CASSMLDRRDEKLFF. Here the CDR3 DNA reads TGTGCCAGCTCCATGCTCGACAGGCGGGATGAAAAACTGTTTTTT.